The 10 T cell receptor beta chains presented below share a single source sample, sequenced in a study of response to subunit inactivated influenza vaccine. TCRdb analysed the RT-PCR reads with MiXCR anew, one entry per CDR3 protein. The table lists approximately 500,000 distinct CDR3 sequences, 20% to 25% of them singletons, with approximately 2.9% in the top ten. These data were also reused for a study on T cells expressing NK-cell markers. This second study notes: TCR beta libraries carry UMIs added by 5'RACE template switching.

The source material was CD4+ T cells sorted from PBMCs, sampled 12 days after vaccination. Receptors were obtained from a man aged 50-59 years who received an inactivated influenza vaccine.

This clonotype has just a few counts. This chain connects TRBV20-1 to TRBJ2-7; 12 positions agree with TRBD2. The CDR3 spans 15 residues. V trimming: 1 base; J trimming: 4 bases; junction bases outside the gene matches: 5. In germline, CDR1 is DFQATT, CDR2 SNEGSKA (reference sequence). For the CDR3, the DNA is TGCAGTGCTAGAGGGAGACTAGCGGGAGTATACGAGCAGTACTTC. It encodes CSARGRLAGVYEQYF.

This clonotype was picked up a small number of times. The genes are TRBV5-1 and TRBJ2-3, with no clear D. The CDR3 is 15 amino acids. Germline V CDR1 and CDR2: SGHRS, YFSETQ. V was clipped by 4 bases and J by 2 bases, with 14 bases between them. CDR3 region: CASSIRGLITDTQYF. As DNA, the CDR3 is TGCGCCAGCAGCATCCGAGGTCTCATCACAGATACGCAGTATTTT. The complete variable domain, with remaining parts taken from reference TRBV5-1 and TRBJ2-3, reads KAGVTQTPRYLIKTRGQQVTLSCSPISGHRSVSWYQQTPGQGLQFLFEYFSETQRNKGNFPGRFSGRQFSNSRSEMNVSTLELGDSALYLCASSIRGLITDTQYFGPGTRLTVL.

The V and J genes are TRBV10-3 and TRBJ2-2, with 11 nucleotides matching TRBD1. Trimming at V came to 9 bases and at J to 5 bases, leaving 8 bases not matched to a gene. Germline CDR1 and CDR2: ENHRY and SYGVKD. There are 15 residues in the CDR3. The CDR3 nucleotides are TGTGCCATAGGACAGGGGGCGTCGGCGACCGGGGAGCTGTTTTTT. Residues: CAIGQGASATGELFF.

This sequence joins TRBV29-1 and TRBJ2-3; D remains ambiguous. CDR3 length equals 13 residues. V was shortened by 7 bases and J by 2 bases, with 13 bases between the two germline ends. CDR1 and CDR2 from the germline V gene are SQVTM and ANQGSEA. CDR3 amino acids: CSARVGPTDTQYF. In DNA form, the CDR3 reads TGCAGCGCCCGAGTTGGCCCCACAGATACGCAGTATTTT.

This sequence joins TRBV20-1 and TRBJ1-2, with D uncertain. V lost 0 bases to trimming and J lost 0 bases, with 11 bases between them. The CDR3 consists of 15 residues. CDR1 is DFQATT and CDR2 is SNEGSKA in the germline V gene (reference sequence). The CDR3 here is CSARDIRRSNYGYTF. The CDR3 DNA is TGCAGTGCTAGAGATATTAGGAGATCTAACTATGGCTACACCTTC.

The chain carries TRBV6-2 or TRBV6-3 and TRBJ2-1; 11 nucleotides agree with TRBD2. V trimming: 5 bases; J trimming: 10 bases; junction bases outside the gene matches: 10. The CDR3 is 15 amino acids. Germline V CDR1 and CDR2: MNHEY, SVGEGT. DNA for the CDR3: TGTGCCAGCAGTAAGACTAGCGGGGCCTTTGGGGAGCAGTTCTTC. This gives the protein CASSKTSGAFGEQFF.

Note on this clonotype: One junction end does not reproduce the germline sequence, and a read error may be involved. The J gene is TRBJ2-7, the V gene TRBV28; D is unresolved. This CDR3 contains 13 residues. Germline values: CDR1 MDHEN, CDR2 SYDVKM. CDR3 residues: CASSSGPLYERYF. In nucleotides, the CDR3 is TGTGCCAGCAGTTCAGGACCTTTATACGAGCGGTACTTC.

This clonotype has more than one count but fewer than ten. The chain links TRBV3-1 to TRBJ2-7; a weak D match, TRBD1 (6 bases). The length of the CDR3 is 13 residues. Germline CDR1 and CDR2: LGHDT and YNNKEL (reference sequence). V lost 0 bases, J lost 4 bases, and 7 bases lay in between. The CDR3 here is CASSQEDRYEQYF. The DNA for the CDR3 is TGTGCCAGCAGCCAAGAGGACAGATACGAGCAGTACTTC.

The rearrangement links TRBV6-1 to TRBJ1-1; no reliable D call. The CDR3 consists of 13 residues. With 6 bases removed from V and 4 bases from J, the gap between germline ends came to 12 bases. The germline gives CDR1 MNHNS, CDR2 SASEGT. The CDR3 nucleotides are TGTGCCAGCAGAACCCCGGGTACCACTGAAGCTTTCTTT. As protein: CASRTPGTTEAFF.

This sequence joins TRBV12-3 or TRBV12-4 and TRBJ1-3; D possibly corresponds to TRBD1 (6 bases). V shed 6 bases and J shed 6 bases, with 15 bases lying between them. This CDR3 comprises 14 residues. The CDR3 DNA reads as TGTGCCAGCAGCCGAGGACAGAAGATAAACACCATATATTTT. It translates to CASSRGQKINTIYF.